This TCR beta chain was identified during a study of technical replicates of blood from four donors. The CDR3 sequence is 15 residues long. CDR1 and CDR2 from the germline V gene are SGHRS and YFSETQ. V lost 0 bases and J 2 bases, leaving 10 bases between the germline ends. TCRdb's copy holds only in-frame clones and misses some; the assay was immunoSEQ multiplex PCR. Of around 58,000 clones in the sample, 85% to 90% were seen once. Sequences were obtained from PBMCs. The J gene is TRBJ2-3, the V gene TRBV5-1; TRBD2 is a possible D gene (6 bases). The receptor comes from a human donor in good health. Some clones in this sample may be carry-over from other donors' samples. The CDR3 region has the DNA TGCGCCAGCAGCTTGGGGAGGGACCCCACAGATACGCAGTATTTT. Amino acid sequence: CASSLGRDPTDTQYF.